The T cell receptor beta chain under discussion was sequenced for a study of blood T cell repertoires in COVID-19. Study-wide context: Italy, Spain and the United States were the sources of the convalescent and acute COVID-19 samples. Sources were T cells, B-cell-depleted T cells, or PBMCs; the material itself was cDNA or gDNA.

With 2 bases removed from V and 0 bases from J, the gap between germline ends came to 11 bases. Germline V gene sequence: CDR1 SNHLY, CDR2 FYNNEI. This CDR3 contains 16 residues. Under the authors' procedure: Using reference gene primer amplification, nucleated cell counts were estimated. TCRdb's copy holds only in-frame clones and misses some; the assay was immunoSEQ multiplex PCR. V and J calls and clone size are as listed in that table; D and trimming were resolved from the DNA. This table has 25,000 to 35,000 clones, 75% to 90% appearing once. This receptor was obtained from a human donor in a cohort sampled during active COVID-19. The chain uses TRBV2 and TRBJ2-1, with unresolved D. Specimen: peripheral blood. CDR3 in amino acids: CASSEWVAFSYNEQFF. For the CDR3, the DNA is TGTGCCAGCAGTGAATGGGTAGCCTTCTCCTACAATGAGCAGTTCTTC.